This TCR beta chain derives from a study of response to subunit inactivated influenza vaccine. Study-wide results and caveats: It was the authors' suggestion that each seasonal influenza vaccination recruits few new T cells.

V dropped 4 bases and J dropped 7 bases, with 13 bases sitting between them. This CDR3 has 12 residues. Germline V gene data show CDR1 as SQVTM and CDR2 as ANQGSEA. TCRdb independently ran MiXCR on the RT-PCR reads; one entry per CDR3 protein. The sample records about 800,000 distinct CDR3 sequences, 21% being singletons. The sample holds a few counts of this clonotype. What it recognizes is unknown. The V gene is TRBV29-1, the J gene TRBJ1-2, with D tentatively TRBD1 (5 bases). The TCR comes from a man in his forties or fifties who received an inactivated influenza vaccine. The sample was PBMCs from blood, taken around 5 days after vaccination. CDR3 bases: TGCAGCGTTGTCAGGGCCGAGGTTGGCTACACCTTC. Translation: CSVVRAEVGYTF.